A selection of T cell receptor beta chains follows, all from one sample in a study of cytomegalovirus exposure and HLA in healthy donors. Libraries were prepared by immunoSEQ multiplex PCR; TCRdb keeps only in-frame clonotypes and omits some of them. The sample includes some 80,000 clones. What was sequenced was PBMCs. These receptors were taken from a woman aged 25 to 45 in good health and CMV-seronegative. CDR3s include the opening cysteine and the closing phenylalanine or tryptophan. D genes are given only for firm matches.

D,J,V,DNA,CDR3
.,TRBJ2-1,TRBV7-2,TGTGCCAGCAGCTTACCACAGGGTTCCTACAATGAGCAGTTCTTC,CASSLPQGSYNEQFF
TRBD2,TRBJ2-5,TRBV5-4,TGTGCCAGCAGCCCGCGGGGCGGGGGAGAGACCCAGTACTTC,CASSPRGGGETQYF
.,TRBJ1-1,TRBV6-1,TGTGCCAGCAGTCAAACACAGAGTCAATATGGAGCTTTCTTT,CASSQTQSQYGAFF
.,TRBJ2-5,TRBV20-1,TGCAGTGCTGCCCGGCAAGAGACCCAGTACTTC,CSAARQETQYF
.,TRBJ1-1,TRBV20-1,TGCAGTGCTATGGCTAACACTGAAGCTTTCTTT,CSAMANTEAFF
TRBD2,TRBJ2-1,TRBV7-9,TGTGCCAGCAGCCCGTCGGGGGGGATCCGTTTTGATGAGCAGTTCTTC,CASSPSGGIRFDEQFF
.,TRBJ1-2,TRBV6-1,TGTGCCAGCAGTGATGGCCCTAGAGATGGCTACACCTTC,CASSDGPRDGYTF
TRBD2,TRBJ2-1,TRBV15,TGTGCCACCAGTAATCGGGAGGGCCGCGATGAGCAGTTCTTC,CATSNREGRDEQFF
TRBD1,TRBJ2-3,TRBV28,TGTGCCAGCAGTTTATCCGGACAGGGTACGCAGTATTTT,CASSLSGQGTQYF
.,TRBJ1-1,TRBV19,TGTGCCAGTAGTATGGCCCCTGGCGGTGAAGCTTTCTTT,CASSMAPGGEAFF
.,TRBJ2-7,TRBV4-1,TGCGCCAGCAGCCACGACACCGGACAGTCTAGGGAGCAGTACTTC,CASSHDTGQSREQYF
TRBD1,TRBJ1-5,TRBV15,TGTGCCACCAGCACGACCGTCAGACAGGGCATTCAGCCCCAGCATTTT,CATSTTVRQGIQPQHF
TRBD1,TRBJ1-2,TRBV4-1,TGCGCCAGCAGCCGCCCCTGGCAGGGGGCGCGAGACTATGGCTACACCTTC,CASSRPWQGARDYGYTF
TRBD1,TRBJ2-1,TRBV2,TGTGCCAGCAGTGAAGCCCTGGGACAGGGTGAGTTGGTGCAGTTCTTC,CASSEALGQGELVQFF
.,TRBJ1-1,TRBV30,TGTGCCTGGAGTTGGGACTCAAGGAGGATGAACACTGAAGCTTTCTTT,CAWSWDSRRMNTEAFF
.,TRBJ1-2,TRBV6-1,TGTGCCAGCAGACCCCTTGACTCCTATGGCTACACCTTC,CASRPLDSYGYTF